Presented here are 10 T cell receptor beta chains from one specimen sequenced in a study of early T cells in non-severe SARS-CoV-2 infection. TCRdb ran MiXCR on the 5' RACE reads and lists one entry per CDR3 protein. The sample includes roughly 86,000 distinct CDR3 sequences, over 5% of them seen just once. Sequenced input: whole blood. The receptors were sampled from an adult who was a healthcare worker with PCR-confirmed SARS-CoV-2 infection or an uninfected control (not recorded which).

The V gene is TRBV29-1, the J gene TRBJ2-2; 12 bases agree with TRBD2. V shed 4 bases, J shed 4 bases, and the junction held 10 bases outside the gene matches. There are 17 residues in the CDR3. Germline values: CDR1 SQVTM, CDR2 ANQGSEA. DNA for the CDR3: TGCAGCGTTGCCCCTAGCGGGAGGGCCCTCGGCACCGGGGAGCTGTTTTTT. Translating gives CSVAPSGRALGTGELFF.

This clonotype was picked up a small number of times. The V and J genes are TRBV6-6 and TRBJ1-2, with TRBD1 identical over 8 bases. The J segment lost 9 bases and the V segment lost 0 bases, leaving 9 bases of the junction unmatched. Germline V lookup: CDR1 MNHNY, CDR2 SVGAGI (reference sequence). The CDR3 has 15 residues. The CDR3 protein is CASSYSAGGAVSYTF. DNA of the CDR3: TGTGCCAGCAGTTACTCCGCAGGGGGCGCGGTGAGCTACACCTTC.

This clonotype was counted between two and nine times. The chain carries TRBV5-1 and TRBJ2-4; TRBD2 matches 7 bases. The V and J ends lost 3 bases and 0 bases, in that order; junction bases with no gene match: 15. There are 19 residues in the CDR3. CDR1 SGHRS and CDR2 YFSETQ come from the germline V gene. Here the CDR3 DNA reads TGCGCCAGCAGCTCCCCCCGCGGGAGAGAGGGAAAAGCCAAAAACATTCAGTACTTC. Translation: CASSSPRGREGKAKNIQYF.

The table lists this clonotype with many counts. The chain combines TRBV11-2 with TRBJ2-7, with TRBD1 matching 7 bases. Germline V lookup: CDR1 SGHAT, CDR2 FQNNGV. V lost 5 bases and J lost 3; bases outside the gene matches: 16. There are 17 residues in the CDR3. The CDR3 loop is CASSPRTGRNHHYEQYF. CDR3 DNA: TGTGCCAGCAGCCCAAGGACAGGCCGTAACCACCACTACGAGCAGTACTTC.

This clonotype was found many times. One junction end disagrees with the germline gene, perhaps due to a read error. The chain couples TRBV12-3 or TRBV12-4 to TRBJ2-7; D possibly corresponds to TRBD1 (6 bases). This CDR3 has 14 amino acids. This CDR3 is CTSSLQGWGYEQYF. The CDR3 nucleotides read TGTACCAGCAGTTTACAGGGTTGGGGGTACGAGCAGTACTTC.

The gene calls are TRBV4-1 and TRBJ1-2, with D unclear. Germline V lookup: CDR1 MGHRA, CDR2 YSYEKL. CDR3 length: 14 amino acids. The V end was cut by 3 bases, the J end by 5 bases, with 13 bases between. CDR3 DNA: TGCGCCAGCAGCCAGGCCCCCGTTGCTTATGGCTACACCTTC. It encodes CASSQAPVAYGYTF.

The chain couples TRBV9 to TRBJ2-5; 8 bases line up with TRBD1. The germline gives CDR1 SGDLS, CDR2 YYNGEE. With V trimmed by 0 bases and J by 0 bases, 7 bases remained unmatched. CDR3 length: 17 residues. The CDR3 DNA is TGTGCCAGCAGCGTAGGACCAGGGGGCCATCACCAAGAGACCCAGTACTTC. It encodes CASSVGPGGHHQETQYF.

The DNA of the CDR3 is TGTGCCAGCTCACCGACTCCCCTAGCCAAAAACATTCAGTACTTC. It yields the protein CASSPTPLAKNIQYF. V is TRBV18 and J is TRBJ2-4; no definite D call. Germline V gene lookup returns CDR1 KGHSH and CDR2 LQKENI. This CDR3 spans 15 amino acids. Trimming cost V 3 bases and J 0 bases, with 9 bases left between them. Drawing the rest from reference TRBV18 and TRBJ2-4, the complete variable domain is NAGVMQNPRHLVRRRGQEARLRCSPMKGHSHVYWYRQLPEEGLKFMVYLQKENIIDESGMPKERFSAEFPKEGPSILRIQQVVRGDSAAYFCASSPTPLAKNIQYFGAGTRLSVL.

The chain joins TRBV5-1 to TRBJ1-1, with D perhaps TRBD1 (6 bases). The V gene lost 2 bases and the J gene lost 4 bases, with 12 bases spanning the gap. The CDR3 spans 14 residues. Germline V gives CDR1 SGHRS, CDR2 YFSETQ. CDR3 residues: CASSFSGGSTEAFF. DNA for the CDR3: TGCGCCAGCAGCTTCTCTGGGGGCAGCACTGAAGCTTTCTTT.

There are many counts of this clonotype. At one boundary the junction diverges from the germline segment, which might be a read error. The chain carries TRBV5-6 and TRBJ1-2, with 8 bases that match TRBD1. CDR3 length equals 13 residues. CDR1 is SGHDT, CDR2 YYEEEE, per germline. The CDR3 spells CASSLPGQVRIPF. The CDR3 DNA reads TGTGCCAGCAGCCTTCCGGGACAGGTCCGGATCCCCTTC. The full variable domain, its missing parts supplied by reference TRBV5-6 and TRBJ1-2, is DAGVTQSPTHLIKTRGQQVTLRCSPKSGHDTVSWYQQALGQGPQFIFQYYEEEERQRGNFPDRFSGHQFPNYSSELNVNALLLGDSALYLCASSLPGQVRIPFGSGTRLTVV.